This is a list of T cell receptor beta chains from one sample in a study of regulatory T cells in long-lasting Graves disease. TCRdb recomputed calls from the multiplex PCR reads with MiXCR, one row per CDR3 protein. The sample contains 420,000 or so distinct CDR3 sequences, about 15% of which appear only once. These data are also associated with another study on T cells in Graves' hyperthyroidism and ophthalmopathy.

The source material was peripheral blood mononuclear cells (PBMCs), sampled at new diagnosis, from a patient treated with antithyroid drugs. These receptors were taken from a woman younger than 30 with Graves disease. Both conserved end residues are part of each CDR3. The D gene is left open where the match is weak. A clone size is listed for some rows: how often the clone was seen (once, few, many), or a class if it is expanded.

v_gene: TRBV20-1
d_gene: .
j_gene: TRBJ1-1
abundance: .
CDR3aa: CSATDPGTEAFF
CDR3nt: TGCAGTGCTACCGACCCGGGGACTGAAGCTTTCTTT

v_gene: TRBV27
d_gene: .
j_gene: TRBJ2-1
abundance: many
CDR3aa: CASSLLGGFAVSYNEQFF
CDR3nt: TGTGCCAGCAGTTTATTGGGGGGATTCGCCGTGTCCTACAATGAGCAGTTCTTC

v_gene: TRBV5-1
d_gene: TRBD2
j_gene: TRBJ2-7
abundance: .
CDR3aa: CASSLSWGGTYEQYF
CDR3nt: TGCGCCAGCAGCTTGAGCTGGGGGGGAACCTACGAGCAGTACTTC

v_gene: TRBV9
d_gene: .
j_gene: TRBJ2-7
abundance: .
CDR3aa: CASSVEEGPYEQYF
CDR3nt: TGTGCCAGCAGCGTAGAGGAGGGACCATACGAGCAGTACTTC

v_gene: TRBV28
d_gene: TRBD2
j_gene: TRBJ2-2
abundance: .
CDR3aa: CASRESVAGVTGELFF
CDR3nt: TGTGCCAGCAGAGAATCAGTAGCGGGAGTAACCGGGGAGCTGTTTTTT

v_gene: TRBV14
d_gene: .
j_gene: TRBJ2-1
abundance: .
CDR3aa: CASSHFPPPHHGDEQFF
CDR3nt: TGTGCCAGCAGCCACTTTCCGCCACCTCACCACGGCGATGAGCAGTTCTTC

v_gene: TRBV7-2
d_gene: .
j_gene: TRBJ1-3
abundance: many
CDR3aa: CASSLATADSGNTIYF
CDR3nt: TGTGCCAGCAGCTTAGCGACAGCCGACTCTGGAAACACCATATATTTT

v_gene: TRBV29-1
d_gene: .
j_gene: TRBJ1-1
abundance: .
CDR3aa: CSVASGTTNTEAFF
CDR3nt: TGCAGCGTTGCCTCGGGGACAACGAACACTGAAGCTTTCTTT

v_gene: TRBV29-1
d_gene: .
j_gene: TRBJ2-5
abundance: many
CDR3aa: CSVRWMETQYF
CDR3nt: TGCAGCGTGAGGTGGATGGAGACCCAGTACTTC

v_gene: TRBV27
d_gene: .
j_gene: TRBJ2-1
abundance: few
CDR3aa: CASTPRAWGLLYNEQFF
CDR3nt: TGTGCCAGCACTCCCCGGGCGTGGGGACTCCTTTACAATGAGCAGTTCTTC

v_gene: TRBV5-1
d_gene: TRBD1
j_gene: TRBJ1-5
abundance: many
CDR3aa: CASSLAAGGQPQHF
CDR3nt: TGCGCCAGCAGCTTGGCGGCAGGGGGACAGCCCCAGCATTTT

v_gene: TRBV7-7
d_gene: TRBD2
j_gene: TRBJ2-1
abundance: .
CDR3aa: CASSLTSSGRLDEQFF
CDR3nt: TGTGCTAGCAGCTTGACTTCTAGCGGGAGGCTCGATGAGCAGTTCTTC

v_gene: TRBV6-1
d_gene: TRBD2
j_gene: TRBJ2-3
abundance: .
CDR3aa: CASRTSGILTDTQYF
CDR3nt: TGTGCCAGCAGAACTAGCGGGATTCTCACAGATACGCAGTATTTT

v_gene: TRBV27
d_gene: .
j_gene: TRBJ2-7
abundance: many
CDR3aa: CASSFQLKAQGSEQYF
CDR3nt: TGTGCCAGCAGTTTTCAGCTAAAGGCCCAGGGGTCCGAGCAGTACTTC

v_gene: TRBV5-1
d_gene: .
j_gene: TRBJ2-1
abundance: few
CDR3aa: CASSLSSVRANEQFF
CDR3nt: TGCGCCAGCAGCTTGTCTAGCGTAAGAGCTAATGAGCAGTTCTTC

v_gene: TRBV6-2/TRBV6-3
d_gene: .
j_gene: TRBJ2-5
abundance: many
CDR3aa: CASSGGAIRETQYF
CDR3nt: TGTGCCAGCAGTGGGGGAGCCATACGAGAGACCCAGTACTTC

v_gene: TRBV7-9
d_gene: .
j_gene: TRBJ2-7
abundance: .
CDR3aa: CASSLTTTSYEQYF
CDR3nt: TGTGCCAGCAGCTTGACTACGACATCCTACGAGCAGTACTTC

v_gene: TRBV6-5
d_gene: .
j_gene: TRBJ2-1
abundance: .
CDR3aa: CASSYSAENEQFF
CDR3nt: TGTGCCAGCAGTTACTCGGCGGAGAATGAGCAGTTCTTC

v_gene: TRBV28
d_gene: .
j_gene: TRBJ1-5
abundance: many
CDR3aa: CASSYLGEGRLPQHF
CDR3nt: TGTGCCAGCAGCTACCTGGGGGAGGGAAGGCTGCCCCAGCATTTT

v_gene: TRBV7-2
d_gene: .
j_gene: TRBJ2-3
abundance: .
CDR3aa: CASSPGRPDRAGDTQYF
CDR3nt: TGTGCCAGCAGCCCGGGACGCCCGGACCGGGCTGGGGATACGCAGTATTTT

v_gene: TRBV19
d_gene: .
j_gene: TRBJ2-5
abundance: .
CDR3aa: CASSIGPSGTQYF
CDR3nt: TGTGCCAGTAGTATAGGGCCCTCCGGGACCCAGTACTTC

v_gene: TRBV11-3
d_gene: TRBD2
j_gene: TRBJ2-2
abundance: few
CDR3aa: CASSRSGLAGGLVGELFF
CDR3nt: TGTGCCAGCAGCCGCAGCGGGCTAGCGGGAGGTCTGGTCGGGGAGCTGTTTTTT

v_gene: TRBV10-2
d_gene: .
j_gene: TRBJ1-1
abundance: .
CDR3aa: CASSERKDGPRTGEAFF
CDR3nt: TGCGCCAGCAGTGAGCGCAAGGACGGGCCACGAACAGGTGAAGCTTTCTTT

v_gene: TRBV20-1
d_gene: .
j_gene: TRBJ2-3
abundance: many
CDR3aa: CSSSLVILDTQYF
CDR3nt: TGCAGTTCCTCACTAGTGATACTAGATACGCAGTATTTT

v_gene: TRBV7-9
d_gene: TRBD1
j_gene: TRBJ1-2
abundance: few
CDR3aa: CASSLEQYGTGVGYTF
CDR3nt: TGTGCCAGCAGCTTAGAGCAGTATGGGACAGGGGTCGGCTACACCTTC

v_gene: TRBV6-5
d_gene: TRBD2
j_gene: TRBJ2-1
abundance: .
CDR3aa: CASSYYPRLAGNEQFF
CDR3nt: TGTGCCAGCAGTTACTACCCTAGACTAGCTGGGAATGAGCAGTTCTTC

v_gene: TRBV6-5
d_gene: TRBD2
j_gene: TRBJ2-3
abundance: .
CDR3aa: CASSYSPTSAFTDTQYF
CDR3nt: TGTGCCAGCAGTTACAGTCCGACTAGCGCCTTCACAGATACGCAGTATTTT

v_gene: TRBV7-2
d_gene: .
j_gene: TRBJ2-5
abundance: many
CDR3aa: CASSSPSETQYF
CDR3nt: TGTGCCAGCAGCTCGCCTAGTGAAACCCAGTACTTC

v_gene: TRBV7-3
d_gene: TRBD2
j_gene: TRBJ2-1
abundance: .
CDR3aa: CASSLFRAGGTRGAEQFF
CDR3nt: TGTGCCAGCAGCTTATTTAGGGCGGGAGGGACCCGGGGGGCTGAGCAGTTCTTC